This passage covers 21 T cell receptor beta chains from one sample sequenced in a study of long-term antiretroviral therapy in people with HIV. immunoSEQ v3.0 was run at survey level. Sequencing was performed with immunoSEQ multiplex PCR; in TCRdb, only in-frame clones are kept and a portion is missing. Here the sample spans 25,000 to 35,000 clones, 85% to 95% being singletons. Material: unsorted PBMCs, obtained just over 7.2 years after starting antiretroviral therapy. The receptor set was obtained from a man in his fifties with HIV.

The rearrangement uses TRBV13 and TRBJ2-5; 10 nucleotides agree with TRBD2. This CDR3 region has 15 residues. The junction had 4 bases not matched to a gene; V was cut back by 3 bases and J by 3 bases. Germline V CDR1 and CDR2: PRHDT, FYEKMQ (reference sequence). The CDR3 coding sequence is TGTGCCAGCAGCTTGAGCGGGGGGGCCGAAGAGACCCAGTACTTC. Translation gives CASSLSGGAEETQYF.

The chain joins TRBV7-9 to TRBJ1-1; the D gene is possibly TRBD1 (6 bases). Trimming removed 5 bases at V and 6 bases at J, with 13 bases between. CDR1 is SEHNR and CDR2 is FQNEAQ in the germline V gene (reference sequence). The CDR3 is 13 amino acids. The CDR3 loop is CASSLNREPEAFF. CDR3 coding DNA: TGTGCCAGCAGCCTCAACAGGGAGCCTGAAGCTTTCTTT.

The chain has TRBV5-4 and TRBJ1-2; D might be TRBD1 (6 bases). Trimming cost V 4 bases and J 2 bases, with 9 bases left between them. Germline CDR1 reads SGHNT; CDR2 reads YYREEE (reference sequence). The length of the CDR3 is 13 residues. The CDR3 reads CASSSGTNYGYTF. CDR3 nucleotides: TGTGCCAGCAGCAGCGGGACAAACTATGGCTACACCTTC.

V gene TRBV5-1 combines with J gene TRBJ1-1; D perhaps matches TRBD1 (5 bases). This CDR3 is 15 amino acids long. V shed 0 bases and J shed 6 bases, with 15 bases lying between them. Germline CDR1 is SGHRS and CDR2 is YFSETQ. The DNA of the CDR3 is TGCGCCAGCAGCTTGGAATGGGGGGGATTGCCTGAAGCTTTCTTT. Amino acid sequence: CASSLEWGGLPEAFF.

The genes are TRBV6-1 and TRBJ2-7; D ambiguous. The CDR3 totals 11 residues. Germline loops: CDR1 MNHNS, CDR2 SASEGT. Trimming pared 5 bases from V and 2 bases from J, leaving 4 bases between. CDR3 region: CASSQAYEQYF. The CDR3 bases are TGTGCCAGCAGTCAGGCCTACGAGCAGTACTTC.

The V call is TRBV5-4, the J call TRBJ1-1; D remains ambiguous. Per the germline V gene, CDR1 is SGHNT and CDR2 is YYREEE (reference sequence). CDR3 length: 13 amino acids. Trimming took 4 bases from V and 7 from J, leaving 14 bases between them. CDR3 loop: CASSRWVGDEAFF. CDR3 bases: TGTGCCAGCAGCAGGTGGGTCGGGGATGAAGCTTTCTTT.

The rearrangement links TRBV6-1 to TRBJ2-2; D is ambiguous. With 3 bases removed from V and 6 bases from J, the gap between germline ends came to 23 bases. The CDR3 has 18 residues. Per germline, CDR1 MNHNS and CDR2 SASEGT. DNA of the CDR3: TGTGCCAGCAGTGACGTGGTCATTGAACTTAACAAAGCCGGGGAGCTGTTTTTT. Translated: CASSDVVIELNKAGELFF.

This clone showed up just a few times. The rearrangement uses TRBV14 and TRBJ2-3; TRBD2 aligns across 10 bases. Germline CDR1 and CDR2: SGHDN and FVKESK. J lost 2 bases, V lost 5 bases, and 10 bases had no gene match. This CDR3 is built from 17 residues. CDR3 nucleotide sequence: TGTGCCAGCAGCTCCTGGACTAGCGGCGCTACCACAGATACGCAGTATTTT. Amino acids: CASSSWTSGATTDTQYF.

The chain joins TRBV29-1 to TRBJ2-7; 7 bases map to TRBD2. J gave up 3 bases and V 1 base, and 15 bases lay outside the gene matches. The CDR3 length is 17 residues. From germline, CDR1 is SQVTM and CDR2 ANQGSEA. CDR3 bases: TGCAGCGTTGAAGTTCGGGGGGACGGGGGAATAGTCTACGAGCAGTACTTC. Protein product: CSVEVRGDGGIVYEQYF.

The chain couples TRBV4-3 to TRBJ1-3; 7 positions agree with TRBD1. CDR1 and CDR2 from the germline V gene are LGHNA and YSLEER. The CDR3 loop spans 16 amino acids. V lost 0 bases to trimming and J lost 2 bases; unmatched junction nucleotides: 4. CDR3 in DNA: TGCGCCAGCAGCCAAGAACTACAGGGGACTGGAAACACCATATATTTT. Translating gives CASSQELQGTGNTIYF.

This clone was recorded once. V usage is TRBV10-3 and J usage is TRBJ2-6, with TRBD1 identical over 9 bases. This CDR3 spans 20 amino acids. CDR1 is ENHRY and CDR2 is SYGVKD in the germline V gene. The J segment lost 2 bases and the V segment lost 5 bases, leaving 16 bases of the junction unmatched. CDR3 amino acids: CAISSRPGQGLQTGANVLTF. The CDR3 region has the DNA TGTGCCATCAGTTCGAGACCGGGACAGGGACTGCAAACTGGGGCCAACGTCCTGACTTTC.

The V and J genes are TRBV5-1 and TRBJ2-3; possible D gene TRBD2, 6 bases. This CDR3 has 14 amino acids. CDR1 is SGHRS and CDR2 is YFSETQ in the germline V gene. V dropped 3 bases and J dropped 0 bases, with 8 bases sitting between them. For the CDR3, the DNA is TGCGCCAGCAGCTCCGGGACTAGCACAGATACGCAGTATTTT. Residues: CASSSGTSTDTQYF. Filled out from reference TRBV5-1 and TRBJ2-3, the complete variable domain reads KAGVTQTPRYLIKTRGQQVTLSCSPISGHRSVSWYQQTPGQGLQFLFEYFSETQRNKGNFPGRFSGRQFSNSRSEMNVSTLELGDSALYLCASSSGTSTDTQYFGPGTRLTVL.

The rearrangement links TRBV11-2 to TRBJ1-1, with no clear D. The germline V gene has CDR1 SGHAT and CDR2 FQNNGV. Trimming removed 3 bases at V and 1 base at J, with 6 bases between. CDR3 size: 13 residues. CDR3 nucleotide sequence: TGTGCCAGCAGCTTTAGACGGAACACTGAAGCTTTCTTT. Translated, it gives CASSFRRNTEAFF.

This chain connects TRBV6-5 to TRBJ1-2; the D gene is possibly TRBD1 (6 bases). Germline CDR1 reads MNHEY; CDR2 reads SVGAGI. The CDR3 runs to 12 residues. The CDR3, as DNA: TGTGCGTCGATGGGGGGGCCCTATGGCTACACCTTC. Translating it yields CASMGGPYGYTF.

The V gene is TRBV28, the J gene TRBJ2-7, with 7 bases fitting TRBD1. This CDR3 is 14 amino acids long. The V gene's germline CDR1 is MDHEN and CDR2 SYDVKM. V shed 3 bases, J shed 6 bases, and the junction held 8 bases outside the gene matches. CDR3 bases: TGTGCCAGCAGTTTCAGGACAGGTGGTAGCGAGCAGTACTTC. This gives the protein CASSFRTGGSEQYF.

By its share, this clone is medium-sized. The chain carries TRBV19 and TRBJ1-5, with 8 positions matching TRBD1. Germline V gene sequence: CDR1 LNHDA, CDR2 SQIVND (reference sequence). V shed 3 bases and J 5 bases; nucleotides not matched to a gene: 6. This CDR3 has 15 residues. Here the CDR3 DNA reads TGTGCCAGTAGTATGGGATCACAGGGGGATCAGCCCCAGCATTTT. It yields the protein CASSMGSQGDQPQHF.

V usage is TRBV6-6 and J usage is TRBJ2-2; 8 nucleotides line up with TRBD1. The CDR3 length is 14 residues. CDR1 is MNHNY, CDR2 SVGAGI, per germline (reference sequence). V lost 11 bases and J lost 0; bases outside the gene matches: 5. The CDR3 coding sequence is TGTGCCGCGAGACAGGGGACGAACACCGGGGAGCTGTTTTTT. This translates into CAARQGTNTGELFF.

The V call is TRBV10-3, the J call TRBJ2-2, with 7 positions matching TRBD2. J gave up 1 base and V 4 bases, and 3 bases lay outside the gene matches. The germline CDR1 and CDR2 sequences are ENHRY and SYGVKD. CDR3 size: 15 residues. The CDR3 DNA sequence: TGTGCCATCAGTGCCCAGCGGGGGAACACCGGGGAGCTGTTTTTT. Residues: CAISAQRGNTGELFF.

The chain carries TRBV7-9 and TRBJ1-2; possible D gene TRBD1, 6 bases. V was cut by 5 bases and J by 5 bases, with 12 bases left in between. The CDR3 sequence is 13 residues long. Looked up from germline, CDR1 is SEHNR and CDR2 is FQNEAQ (reference sequence). This chain's CDR3 is CASSQQGNYGYTF. The CDR3 nucleotides read TGTGCCAGCAGCCAACAGGGTAATTATGGCTACACCTTC.

The rearrangement joins TRBV28 to TRBJ2-3; the match to TRBD2 covers 8 bases. CDR1 MDHEN and CDR2 SYDVKM come from the germline V gene. The CDR3 consists of 14 residues. V shed 7 bases and J 2 bases; nucleotides not matched to a gene: 5. The CDR3 is CASTKAGDTDTQYF. DNA of the CDR3: TGTGCCAGCACTAAAGCGGGGGACACAGATACGCAGTATTTT.

The chain carries TRBV29-1 and TRBJ1-3; tentative D call: TRBD1 (5 bases). Trimming took off 1 base at V and 4 bases at J, with 14 bases between the two ends. The CDR3 runs to 15 residues. Germline V gives CDR1 SQVTM, CDR2 ANQGSEA. In DNA form, the CDR3 reads TGCAGCGTTGAAGGTGTGAGGGGCGAAGGAAACACCATATATTTT. Residues: CSVEGVRGEGNTIYF.